One and the same sample provided the 9 T cell receptor beta chains below, sequenced in a study of neurological immune-mediated disorders. Each CDR3 protein gets one entry after TCRdb re-called the 5' RACE reads with MiXCR. The sample holds 90,000 to 100,000 distinct CDR3 sequences, approximately 3.3% seen once. Sequenced: PBMCs. Every receptor here comes from a woman aged 18-30 years with multiple sclerosis.

This clonotype appeared many times. The chain recombines TRBV6-4 with TRBJ2-3; TRBD1 matches 7 bases. This CDR3 has 14 amino acids. V lost 3 bases and J lost 2; bases outside the gene matches: 2. The germline CDR1 and CDR2 sequences are MRHNA and SNTAGT. This CDR3 reads CASSEQGVTDTQYF. The DNA for the CDR3 is TGTGCCAGCAGTGAGCAGGGGGTCACAGATACGCAGTATTTT.

This clonotype has a count of ten or more. V is TRBV4-3 and J is TRBJ1-6; possible D gene TRBD1, 6 bases. CDR3 length: 15 residues. V lost 1 base to trimming and J lost 7 bases, with 11 bases between them. Germline CDR1 reads LGHNA; CDR2 reads YSLEER. CDR3 bases: TGCGCCAGCAGCCAAGCACCCAGGGGAAATTCACCCCTCCACTTT. Translating gives CASSQAPRGNSPLHF.

This clonotype was seen a handful of times. This chain links TRBV6-5 with TRBJ2-1, with 9 nucleotides matching TRBD2. This CDR3 has 15 amino acids. V lost 2 bases to trimming and J lost 8 bases; unmatched junction nucleotides: 7. The germline CDR1 and CDR2 sequences are MNHEY and SVGAGI. The CDR3 nucleotides read TGTGCCAGCAGTTACGGCGGGGGGGTACTCCATGAGCAGTTCTTC. This sequence encodes CASSYGGGVLHEQFF.

This clonotype was seen just once. This may stem from a read error, because a much larger clone lies one nucleotide away. This is likely a read error, given that the CDR3 carries no conserved phenylalanine or tryptophan at its end. The chain has TRBV7-2 and TRBJ2-7, with D maybe TRBD2 (6 bases). Germline V lookup: CDR1 SGHTA, CDR2 FQGNSA. CDR3 length: 15 residues. Trimming took off 0 bases at V and 4 bases at J, with 13 bases between the two ends. CDR3 region: CASSLASREAYEQYS. For the CDR3, the DNA is TGTGCCAGCAGCTTAGCTTCGCGGGAAGCGTACGAGCAGTACTCC.

V gene TRBV5-1 combines with J gene TRBJ1-2; D unclear. The CDR3 totals 14 residues. Per the germline V gene, CDR1 is SGHRS and CDR2 is YFSETQ. V was cut by 0 bases and J by 2 bases, with 8 bases left in between. DNA of the CDR3: TGCGCCAGCAGCTTGGTCGGCAGCAACTATGGCTACACCTTC. It encodes CASSLVGSNYGYTF. Drawing the rest from reference TRBV5-1 and TRBJ1-2, the complete variable domain is KAGVTQTPRYLIKTRGQQVTLSCSPISGHRSVSWYQQTPGQGLQFLFEYFSETQRNKGNFPGRFSGRQFSNSRSEMNVSTLELGDSALYLCASSLVGSNYGYTFGSGTRLTVV.

This clonotype showed up many times. This chain uses TRBV7-2 with TRBJ1-2; a possible D gene is TRBD1 (5 bases). The CDR3 is made up of 14 amino acids. Looked up from germline, CDR1 is SGHTA and CDR2 is FQGNSA. V was trimmed by 3 bases and J by 6 bases, leaving 14 bases between them. In DNA, the CDR3 is TGTGCCAGCAGCTTGTTCAGGGTAAAAGATGGCTACACCTTC. Amino acid sequence: CASSLFRVKDGYTF.

This clonotype showed up many times. J is TRBJ1-6 and V is TRBV27; D is uncertain. CDR3 length: 13 amino acids. Germline V gene sequence: CDR1 MNHEY, CDR2 SMNVEV (reference sequence). V was trimmed by 6 bases and J by 4 bases, leaving 7 bases between them. The chain's CDR3 is CASSWNYNSPLHF. In DNA form, the CDR3 reads TGTGCCAGCAGCTGGAATTATAATTCACCCCTCCACTTT.

This clonotype was counted many times. The V call is TRBV5-1, the J call TRBJ1-1; the D is unclear. Trimming took 0 bases from V and 3 from J, leaving 12 bases between them. The CDR3 runs 15 residues. The germline gives CDR1 SGHRS, CDR2 YFSETQ. This CDR3 is CASSLALWGDTEAFF. In DNA form, the CDR3 reads TGCGCCAGCAGCTTGGCCCTCTGGGGTGACACTGAAGCTTTCTTT. The complete variable domain, with remaining parts taken from reference TRBV5-1 and TRBJ1-1, reads KAGVTQTPRYLIKTRGQQVTLSCSPISGHRSVSWYQQTPGQGLQFLFEYFSETQRNKGNFPGRFSGRQFSNSRSEMNVSTLELGDSALYLCASSLALWGDTEAFFGQGTRLTVV.

This clonotype came up many times. The rearrangement uses TRBV5-6 and TRBJ2-7; D is unresolved. This CDR3 contains 12 residues. Looked up from germline, CDR1 is SGHDT and CDR2 is YYEEEE. The V and J ends lost 4 bases and 4 bases respectively, with 9 bases between them. This chain's CDR3 is CASSHMTYEQYF. Written as DNA, the CDR3 is TGTGCCAGCAGCCATATGACATACGAGCAGTACTTC.